The 10 T cell receptor beta chains below were found in one sample sequenced in a study of blood T cell repertoires in COVID-19. Clones were read by immunoSEQ multiplex PCR, and TCRdb kept only the in-frame ones, dropping some. The sample has some 320,000 clones; 85% to 95% are singletons. The sequenced sample was PBMCs or T cells enriched from blood (not recorded which). These receptors were obtained from a woman in her twenties or thirties who had been exposed to COVID-19.

The V and J genes are TRBV27 and TRBJ2-7; 7 bases align to TRBD2. Germline CDR1 MNHEY, CDR2 SMNVEV (reference sequence). The CDR3 runs 15 residues. V trimming: 7 bases; J trimming: 5 bases; junction bases outside the gene matches: 14. The DNA for the CDR3 is TGTGCCAGCACCTATCTGGGGGGGGGACTCCACGAGCAGTACTTC. Its translation is CASTYLGGGLHEQYF.

The chain links TRBV9 to TRBJ1-2; 11 nucleotides agree with TRBD1. Germline CDR1 SGDLS, CDR2 YYNGEE. V lost 3 bases and J lost 9; bases outside the gene matches: 7. The CDR3 extends over 14 amino acids. The DNA of the CDR3 is TGTGCCAGCAGCGACGGGACAGGGGGTCTCAGCTACACCTTC. Translated: CASSDGTGGLSYTF. The whole variable domain, filled in from reference TRBV9 and TRBJ1-2, reads DSGVTQTPKHLITATGQRVTLRCSPRSGDLSVYWYQQSLDQGLQFLIQYYNGEERAKGNILERFSAQQFPDLHSELNLSSLELGDSALYFCASSDGTGGLSYTFGSGTRLTVV.

This rearrangement joins TRBV2 to TRBJ1-5; D is possibly TRBD1 (5 bases). V lost 4 bases and J 2 bases, leaving 12 bases between the germline ends. This CDR3 is built from 15 residues. In germline, CDR1 is SNHLY, CDR2 FYNNEI. For the CDR3, the DNA is TGTGCCAGCAGTGGGGGGGGGTTTGGCAATCAGCCCCAGCATTTT. Residues: CASSGGGFGNQPQHF. Drawing the rest from reference TRBV2 and TRBJ1-5, the complete variable domain is EPEVTQTPSHQVTQMGQEVILRCVPISNHLYFYWYRQILGQKVEFLVSFYNNEISEKSEIFDDQFSVERPDGSNFTLKIRSTKLEDSAMYFCASSGGGFGNQPQHFGDGTRLSIL.

This sequence joins TRBV7-2 and TRBJ2-7, with D possibly TRBD2 on 5 matching bases. V lost 0 bases, J lost 0 bases, and 9 bases lay in between. The CDR3 has 15 residues. Germline loops: CDR1 SGHTA, CDR2 FQGNSA. CDR3 nucleotides: TGTGCCAGCAGCTTAGCCGGGGATTACTCCTACGAGCAGTACTTC. This codes for CASSLAGDYSYEQYF. Combining the CDR3 with reference TRBV7-2 and TRBJ2-7 gives the whole variable domain GAGVSQSPSNKVTEKGKDVELRCDPISGHTALYWYRQSLGQGLEFLIYFQGNSAPDKSGLPSDRFSAERTGGSVSTLTIQRTQQEDSAVYLCASSLAGDYSYEQYFGPGTRLTVT.

This chain links TRBV18 with TRBJ1-4; D might be TRBD1 (6 bases). Germline CDR1 reads KGHSH; CDR2 reads LQKENI. The CDR3 spans 16 residues. The V and J ends lost 2 bases and 6 bases respectively, with 16 bases between them. Written as DNA, the CDR3 is TGTGCCAGCTCACCATCTCGCCAGGGGTTTGATGAAAAACTGTTTTTT. It yields the protein CASSPSRQGFDEKLFF.

The rearrangement uses TRBV19 and TRBJ2-5, with D perhaps matching TRBD2 (6 bases). Germline CDR1 reads LNHDA; CDR2 reads SQIVND (reference sequence). Trimming cost V 0 bases and J 5 bases, with 13 bases left between them. This CDR3 is built from 15 residues. The DNA of the CDR3 is TGTGCCAGTAGTATAGATCGGGGGTTCGGTGAGACCCAGTACTTC. Protein: CASSIDRGFGETQYF.

This rearrangement joins TRBV19 to TRBJ2-3, with D perhaps matching TRBD2 (5 bases). V was clipped by 5 bases and J by 5 bases, with 20 bases between them. This CDR3 has 16 residues. Germline V gene data show CDR1 as LNHDA and CDR2 as SQIVND (reference sequence). CDR3 sequence reads: CASSPSGIRGLDTQYF. The CDR3 DNA is TGTGCCAGTAGTCCGTCCGGGATAAGAGGTTTAGATACGCAGTATTTT.

A word on this clone: The same CDR3 arises from other DNA sequences in this sample as well. This CDR3 reads CSATDYTEAFF. In nucleotides, the CDR3 is TGCAGTGCTACGGACTACACTGAAGCTTTCTTT. The V call is TRBV20-1, the J call TRBJ1-1; no firm D call. There are 11 residues in the CDR3. Germline V gene lookup returns CDR1 DFQATT and CDR2 SNEGSKA (reference sequence). V shed 4 bases and J shed 3 bases, with 6 bases lying between them.

The chain combines TRBV6-4 with TRBJ2-2, with D tentatively TRBD2 (6 bases). The CDR3 is 14 residues long. The germline V and J ends were trimmed by 4 bases and 5 bases, with 11 bases remaining between them. Per the germline V gene, CDR1 is MRHNA and CDR2 is SNTAGT. The chain's CDR3 is CASSAGLRTGELFF. The CDR3 DNA follows: TGTGCCAGCAGTGCTGGACTAAGGACCGGGGAGCTGTTTTTT.

The chain recombines TRBV4-2 with TRBJ2-2, with D perhaps TRBD1 (6 bases). Trimming cost V 1 base and J 3 bases, with 15 bases left between them. The CDR3 is 17 amino acids. Per the germline V gene, CDR1 is LGHNA and CDR2 is YNFKEQ. CDR3 DNA sequence: TGTGCCAGCAGCCAAGCCCGACAGGATTGGGACACCGGGGAGCTGTTTTTT. Amino acids: CASSQARQDWDTGELFF.